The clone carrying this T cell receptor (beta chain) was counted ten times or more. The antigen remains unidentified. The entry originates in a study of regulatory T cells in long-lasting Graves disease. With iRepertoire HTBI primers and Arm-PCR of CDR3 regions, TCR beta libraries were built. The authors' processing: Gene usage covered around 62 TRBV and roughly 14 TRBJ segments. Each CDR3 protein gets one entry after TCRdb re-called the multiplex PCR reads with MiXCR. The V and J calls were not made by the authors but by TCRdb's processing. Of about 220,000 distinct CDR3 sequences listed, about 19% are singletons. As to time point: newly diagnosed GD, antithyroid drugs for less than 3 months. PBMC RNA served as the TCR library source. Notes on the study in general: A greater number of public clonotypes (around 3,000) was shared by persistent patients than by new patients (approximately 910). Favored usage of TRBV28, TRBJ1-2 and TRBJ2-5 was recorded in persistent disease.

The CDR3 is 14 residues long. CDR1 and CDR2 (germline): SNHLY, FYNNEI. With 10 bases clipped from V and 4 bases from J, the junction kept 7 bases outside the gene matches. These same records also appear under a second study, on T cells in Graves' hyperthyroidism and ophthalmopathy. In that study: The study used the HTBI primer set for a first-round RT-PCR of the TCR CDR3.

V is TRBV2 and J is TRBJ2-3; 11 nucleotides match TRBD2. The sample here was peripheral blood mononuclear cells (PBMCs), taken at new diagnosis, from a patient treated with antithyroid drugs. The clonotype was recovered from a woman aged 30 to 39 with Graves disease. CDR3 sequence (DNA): TGTGCCATCCTTAGCGGGAGGGCCTCAGATACGCAGTATTTT. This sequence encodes CAILSGRASDTQYF.